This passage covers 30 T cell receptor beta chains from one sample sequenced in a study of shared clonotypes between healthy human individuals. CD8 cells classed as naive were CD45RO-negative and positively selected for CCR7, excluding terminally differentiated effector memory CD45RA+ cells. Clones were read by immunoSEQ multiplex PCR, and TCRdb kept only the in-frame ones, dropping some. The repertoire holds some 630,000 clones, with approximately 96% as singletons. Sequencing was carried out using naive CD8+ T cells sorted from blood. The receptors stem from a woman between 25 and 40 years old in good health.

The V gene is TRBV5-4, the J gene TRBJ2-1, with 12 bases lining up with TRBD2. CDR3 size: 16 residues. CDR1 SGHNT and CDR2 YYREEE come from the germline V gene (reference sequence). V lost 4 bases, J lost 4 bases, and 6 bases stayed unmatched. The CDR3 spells CASSPTGLAGYNEQFF. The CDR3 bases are TGTGCCAGCAGCCCCACCGGACTAGCGGGATACAATGAGCAGTTCTTC.

This CDR3 is CASSQTGMNTEAFF. CDR3 coding DNA: TGTGCCAGCAGCCAGACAGGGATGAACACTGAAGCTTTCTTT. The chain recombines TRBV28 with TRBJ1-1; 7 bases are a match to TRBD1. CDR3 length: 14 residues. The germline V gene encodes CDR1 MDHEN and CDR2 SYDVKM. J gave up 0 bases and V 6 bases, and 4 bases lay outside the gene matches.

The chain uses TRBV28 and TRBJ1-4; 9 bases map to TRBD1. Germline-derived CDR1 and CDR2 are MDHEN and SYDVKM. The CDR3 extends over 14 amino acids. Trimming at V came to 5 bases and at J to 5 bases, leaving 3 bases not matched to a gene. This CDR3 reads CASSPGTGNEKLFF. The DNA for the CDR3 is TGTGCCAGCAGTCCCGGGACAGGGAATGAAAAACTGTTTTTT.

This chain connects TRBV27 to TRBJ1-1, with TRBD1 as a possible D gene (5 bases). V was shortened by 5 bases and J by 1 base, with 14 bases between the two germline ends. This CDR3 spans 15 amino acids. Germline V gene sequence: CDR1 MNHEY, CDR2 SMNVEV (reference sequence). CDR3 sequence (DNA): TGTGCCAGCAGTCCCATTCTTCAGGGGAACACTGAAGCTTTCTTT. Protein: CASSPILQGNTEAFF.

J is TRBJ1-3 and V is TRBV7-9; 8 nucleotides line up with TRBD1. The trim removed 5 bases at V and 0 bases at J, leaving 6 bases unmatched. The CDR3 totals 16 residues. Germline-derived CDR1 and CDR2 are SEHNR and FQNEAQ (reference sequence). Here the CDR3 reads CASSVYRGSSGNTIYF. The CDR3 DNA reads TGTGCCAGCAGCGTCTACAGGGGGAGCTCTGGAAACACCATATATTTT. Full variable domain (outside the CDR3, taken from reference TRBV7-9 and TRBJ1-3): DTGVSQNPRHKITKRGQNVTFRCDPISEHNRLYWYRQTLGQGPEFLTYFQNEAQLEKSRLLSDRFSAERPKGSFSTLEIQRTEQGDSAMYLCASSVYRGSSGNTIYFGEGSWLTVV.

Written as DNA, the CDR3 is TGTGCCAGCACAGCGGAGGGGACCTACGAGCAGTACTTC. It specifies CASTAEGTYEQYF. This sequence joins TRBV7-8 and TRBJ2-7; maybe TRBD2 (6 bases). Germline V lookup: CDR1 SGHVS, CDR2 FQNEAQ. Trimming cost V 7 bases and J 2 bases, with 12 bases left between them. This CDR3 spans 13 amino acids.

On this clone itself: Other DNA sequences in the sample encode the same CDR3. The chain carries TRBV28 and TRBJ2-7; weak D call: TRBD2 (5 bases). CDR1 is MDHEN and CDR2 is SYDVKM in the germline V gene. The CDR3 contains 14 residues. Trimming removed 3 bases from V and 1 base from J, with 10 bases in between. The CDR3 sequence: CASSLLASSYEQYF. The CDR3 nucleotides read TGTGCCAGCAGTTTGTTAGCGTCTTCCTACGAGCAGTACTTC.

The CDR3 DNA follows: TGCGCCAGCAGCTCCCGACGAGGGGAGGGCTCGGCCTTACCCTACGAGCAGTACTTC. Encoded protein: CASSSRRGEGSALPYEQYF. This chain joins TRBV5-1 and TRBJ2-7; TRBD2 matches at 7 bases. This CDR3 has 19 amino acids. The trim removed 3 bases at V and 2 bases at J, leaving 20 bases unmatched. Germline V lookup: CDR1 SGHRS, CDR2 YFSETQ.

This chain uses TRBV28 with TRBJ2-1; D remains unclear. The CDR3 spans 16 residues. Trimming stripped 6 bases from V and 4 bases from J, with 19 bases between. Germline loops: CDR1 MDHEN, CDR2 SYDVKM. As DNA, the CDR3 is TGTGCCAGCAGCCCCGTCGCGGTGTTGAGGTACAATGAGCAGTTCTTC. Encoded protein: CASSPVAVLRYNEQFF. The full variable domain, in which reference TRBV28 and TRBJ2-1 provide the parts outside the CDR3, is DVKVTQSSRYLVKRTGEKVFLECVQDMDHENMFWYRQDPGLGLRLIYFSYDVKMKEKGDIPEGYSVSREKKERFSLILESASTNQTSMYLCASSPVAVLRYNEQFFGPGTRLTVL.

The CDR3 region has the DNA TGTGCCTGGGGGGCGGGGGTAGTCTCCACAGATACGCAGTATTTT. Translated, it gives CAWGAGVVSTDTQYF. The J gene is TRBJ2-3, the V gene TRBV30; 7 bases align to TRBD2. The CDR3 runs 15 residues. The trim removed 5 bases at V and 2 bases at J, leaving 10 bases unmatched. Looked up from germline, CDR1 is GTSNPN and CDR2 is SVGIG (reference sequence).

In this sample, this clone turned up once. Written as DNA, the CDR3 is TGCGCCAGCAGCTCTGACAGATTCTCCTACGAGCAGTACTTC. This codes for CASSSDRFSYEQYF. V is TRBV5-1 and J is TRBJ2-7; D is perhaps TRBD1 (5 bases). This CDR3 contains 14 residues. CDR1 is SGHRS, CDR2 YFSETQ, per germline. V lost 3 bases and J lost 0, with 10 bases in between. The variable domain in full, completed from reference TRBV5-1 and TRBJ2-7, reads KAGVTQTPRYLIKTRGQQVTLSCSPISGHRSVSWYQQTPGQGLQFLFEYFSETQRNKGNFPGRFSGRQFSNSRSEMNVSTLELGDSALYLCASSSDRFSYEQYFGPGTRLTVT.

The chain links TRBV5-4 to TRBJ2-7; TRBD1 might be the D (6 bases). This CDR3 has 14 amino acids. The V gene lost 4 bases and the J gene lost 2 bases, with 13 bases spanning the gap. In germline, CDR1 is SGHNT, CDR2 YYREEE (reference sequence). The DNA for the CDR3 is TGTGCCAGCAGCAATGACAGGTCCCCCTACGAGCAGTACTTC. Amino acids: CASSNDRSPYEQYF. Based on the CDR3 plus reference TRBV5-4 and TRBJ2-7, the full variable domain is ETGVTQSPTHLIKTRGQQVTLRCSSQSGHNTVSWYQQALGQGPQFIFQYYREEENGRGNFPPRFSGLQFPNYSSELNVNALELDDSALYLCASSNDRSPYEQYFGPGTRLTVT.

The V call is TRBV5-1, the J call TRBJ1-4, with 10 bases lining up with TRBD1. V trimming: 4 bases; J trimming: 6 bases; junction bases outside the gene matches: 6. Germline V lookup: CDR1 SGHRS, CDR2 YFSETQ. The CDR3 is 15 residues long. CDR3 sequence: CASSGGTGAYEKLFF. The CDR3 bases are TGCGCCAGCAGCGGAGGGACAGGGGCCTATGAAAAACTGTTTTTT.

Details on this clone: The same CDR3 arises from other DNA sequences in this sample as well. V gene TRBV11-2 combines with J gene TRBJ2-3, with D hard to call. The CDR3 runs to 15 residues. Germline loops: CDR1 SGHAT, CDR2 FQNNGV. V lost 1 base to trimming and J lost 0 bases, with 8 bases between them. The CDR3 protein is CASSLVQASTDTQYF. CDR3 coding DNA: TGTGCCAGCAGCTTAGTCCAGGCGAGCACAGATACGCAGTATTTT.

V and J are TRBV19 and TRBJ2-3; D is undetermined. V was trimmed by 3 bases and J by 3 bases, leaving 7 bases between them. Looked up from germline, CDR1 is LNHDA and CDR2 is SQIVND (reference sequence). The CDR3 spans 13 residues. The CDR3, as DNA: TGTGCCAGTAGTATGGGCCAGACAGATACGCAGTATTTT. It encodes CASSMGQTDTQYF. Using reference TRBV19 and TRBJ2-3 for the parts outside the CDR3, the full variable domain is DGGITQSPKYLFRKEGQNVTLSCEQNLNHDAMYWYRQDPGQGLRLIYYSQIVNDFQKGDIAEGYSVSREKKESFPLTVTSAQKNPTAFYLCASSMGQTDTQYFGPGTRLTVL.

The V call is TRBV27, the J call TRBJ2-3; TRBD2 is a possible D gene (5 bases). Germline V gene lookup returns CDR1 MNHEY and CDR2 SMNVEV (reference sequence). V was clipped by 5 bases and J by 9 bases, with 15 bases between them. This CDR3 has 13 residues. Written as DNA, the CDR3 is TGTGCCAGCAGTGTACCGCTAGCTGACACGCAGTATTTT. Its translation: CASSVPLADTQYF.

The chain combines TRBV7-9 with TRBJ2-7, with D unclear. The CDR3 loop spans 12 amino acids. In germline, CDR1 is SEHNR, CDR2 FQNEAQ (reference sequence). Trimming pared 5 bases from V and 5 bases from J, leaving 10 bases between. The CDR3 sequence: CASSPASHEQYF. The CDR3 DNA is TGTGCCAGCAGCCCAGCGTCACACGAGCAGTACTTC. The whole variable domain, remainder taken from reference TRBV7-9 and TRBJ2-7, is DTGVSQNPRHKITKRGQNVTFRCDPISEHNRLYWYRQTLGQGPEFLTYFQNEAQLEKSRLLSDRFSAERPKGSFSTLEIQRTEQGDSAMYLCASSPASHEQYFGPGTRLTVT.

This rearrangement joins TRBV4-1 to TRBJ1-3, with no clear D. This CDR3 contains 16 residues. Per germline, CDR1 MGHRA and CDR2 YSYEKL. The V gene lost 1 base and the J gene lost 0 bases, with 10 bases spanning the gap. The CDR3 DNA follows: TGCGCCAGCAGCCAAGCGGCATGGCGCTCTGGAAACACCATATATTTT. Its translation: CASSQAAWRSGNTIYF.

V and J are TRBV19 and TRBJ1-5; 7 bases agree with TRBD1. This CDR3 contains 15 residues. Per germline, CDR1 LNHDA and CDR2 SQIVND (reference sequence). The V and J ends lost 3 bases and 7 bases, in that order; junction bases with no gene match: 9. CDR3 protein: CASSINSGGGQPQHF. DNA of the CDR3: TGTGCCAGTAGTATTAATTCAGGGGGAGGCCAGCCCCAGCATTTT. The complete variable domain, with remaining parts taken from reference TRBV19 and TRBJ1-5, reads DGGITQSPKYLFRKEGQNVTLSCEQNLNHDAMYWYRQDPGQGLRLIYYSQIVNDFQKGDIAEGYSVSREKKESFPLTVTSAQKNPTAFYLCASSINSGGGQPQHFGDGTRLSIL.

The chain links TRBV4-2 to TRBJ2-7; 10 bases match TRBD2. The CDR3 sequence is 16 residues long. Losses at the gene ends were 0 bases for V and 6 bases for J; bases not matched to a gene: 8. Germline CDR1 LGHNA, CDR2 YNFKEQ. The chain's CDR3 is CASSQERASGRVEQYF. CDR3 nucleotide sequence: TGTGCCAGCAGCCAAGAAAGGGCTAGCGGGAGAGTCGAGCAGTACTTC.

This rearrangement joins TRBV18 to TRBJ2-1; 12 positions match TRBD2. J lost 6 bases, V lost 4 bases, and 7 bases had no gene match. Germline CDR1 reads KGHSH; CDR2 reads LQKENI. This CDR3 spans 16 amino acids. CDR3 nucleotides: TGTGCCAGCTCACTAGGACTAGCGGGAAGTTTCAATGAGCAGTTCTTC. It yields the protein CASSLGLAGSFNEQFF.

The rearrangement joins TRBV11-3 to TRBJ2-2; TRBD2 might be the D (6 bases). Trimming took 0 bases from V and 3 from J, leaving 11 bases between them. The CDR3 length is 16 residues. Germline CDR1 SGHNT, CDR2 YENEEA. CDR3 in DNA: TGTGCCAGCAGCTTAGAATCATGGAGGGACACCGGGGAGCTGTTTTTT. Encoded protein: CASSLESWRDTGELFF.

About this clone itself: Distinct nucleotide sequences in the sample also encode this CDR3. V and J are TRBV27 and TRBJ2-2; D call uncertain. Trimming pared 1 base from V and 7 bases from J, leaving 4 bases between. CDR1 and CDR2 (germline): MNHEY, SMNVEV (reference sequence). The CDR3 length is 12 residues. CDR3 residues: CASSLYGGELFF. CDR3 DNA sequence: TGTGCCAGCAGTTTATACGGCGGGGAGCTGTTTTTT.

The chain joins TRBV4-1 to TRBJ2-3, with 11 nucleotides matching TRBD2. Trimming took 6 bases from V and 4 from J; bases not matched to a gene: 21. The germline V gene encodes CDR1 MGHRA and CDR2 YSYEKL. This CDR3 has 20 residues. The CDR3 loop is CASRSGGLAGGLNSADTQYF. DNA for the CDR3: TGCGCCAGCAGAAGCGGTGGGCTAGCGGGAGGACTCAATTCCGCAGATACGCAGTATTTT.

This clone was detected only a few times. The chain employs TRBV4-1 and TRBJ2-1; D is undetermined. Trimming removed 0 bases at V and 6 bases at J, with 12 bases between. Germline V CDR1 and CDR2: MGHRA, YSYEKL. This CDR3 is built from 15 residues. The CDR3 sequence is CASSQDYPPPNEQFF. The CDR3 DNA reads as TGCGCCAGCAGCCAAGATTACCCCCCTCCCAATGAGCAGTTCTTC.

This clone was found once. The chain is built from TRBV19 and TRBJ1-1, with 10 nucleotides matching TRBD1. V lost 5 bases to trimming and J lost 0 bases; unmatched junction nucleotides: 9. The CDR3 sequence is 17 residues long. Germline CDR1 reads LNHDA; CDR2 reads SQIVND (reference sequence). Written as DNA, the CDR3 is TGTGCCAGTAGTCTCGGGACAGGGGTGAGTCTGAACACTGAAGCTTTCTTT. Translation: CASSLGTGVSLNTEAFF. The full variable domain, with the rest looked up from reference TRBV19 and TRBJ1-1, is DGGITQSPKYLFRKEGQNVTLSCEQNLNHDAMYWYRQDPGQGLRLIYYSQIVNDFQKGDIAEGYSVSREKKESFPLTVTSAQKNPTAFYLCASSLGTGVSLNTEAFFGQGTRLTVV.

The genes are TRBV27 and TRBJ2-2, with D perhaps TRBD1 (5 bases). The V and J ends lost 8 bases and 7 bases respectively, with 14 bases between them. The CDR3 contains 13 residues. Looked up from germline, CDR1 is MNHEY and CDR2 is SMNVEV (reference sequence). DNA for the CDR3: TGTGCCAGCGCGGCCAGACAGCACGGGGAGCTGTTTTTT. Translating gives CASAARQHGELFF.

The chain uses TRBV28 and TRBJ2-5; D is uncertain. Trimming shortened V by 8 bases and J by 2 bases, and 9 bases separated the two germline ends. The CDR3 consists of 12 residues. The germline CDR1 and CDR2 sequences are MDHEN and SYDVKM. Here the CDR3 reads CASGLPQETQYF. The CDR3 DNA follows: TGTGCCAGCGGCCTACCACAAGAGACCCAGTACTTC.

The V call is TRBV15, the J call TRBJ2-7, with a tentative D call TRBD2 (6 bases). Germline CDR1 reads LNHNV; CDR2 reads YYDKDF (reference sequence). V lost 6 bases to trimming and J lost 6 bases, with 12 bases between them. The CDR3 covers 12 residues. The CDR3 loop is CATSFRGSEQYF. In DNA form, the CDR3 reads TGTGCCACCAGTTTCCGGGGGTCCGAGCAGTACTTC.

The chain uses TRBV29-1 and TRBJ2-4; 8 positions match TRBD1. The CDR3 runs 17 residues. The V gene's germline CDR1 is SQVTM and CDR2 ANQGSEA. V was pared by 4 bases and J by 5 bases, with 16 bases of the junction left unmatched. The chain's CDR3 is CSVAGLEQGGVENIQYF. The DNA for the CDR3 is TGCAGCGTTGCCGGCCTTGAACAGGGGGGTGTCGAAAACATTCAGTACTTC.